This is a list of T cell receptor beta chains from one sample in a study of blood T cell repertoires in COVID-19. Here immunoSEQ multiplex PCR was the method, and the copy in TCRdb shows in-frame clones only, minus some. The sample yields around 150,000 clones, roughly 73% seen once. The sample comprised peripheral blood. Receptor source: a man aged 70 or older with acute or convalescent COVID-19. Each CDR3 is given with its conserved first and last residue. The order of the fields is J gene, clone size, V gene, D gene, CDR3 protein, CDR3 DNA. D genes are given only for firm matches. A clone size is listed for some rows: how often the clone was seen (once, few, many), or a class if it is expanded.

>TRBJ2-4|.|TRBV11-3|.
CASSPQVGIQYF
TGTGCCAGCAGCCCTCAGGTTGGCATTCAGTACTTC
>TRBJ1-1|once|TRBV25-1|.
CASSEYSRRGGEAFF
TGTGCCAGCAGTGAATACTCCCGACGGGGAGGTGAAGCTTTCTTT
>TRBJ1-6|.|TRBV11-2|TRBD1
CASRPRTGTAYNSPLHF
TGTGCCAGCAGACCCCGGACCGGGACAGCCTATAATTCACCCCTCCACTTT
>TRBJ2-7|.|TRBV15|.
CATSRDLGTADSTSYEQYF
TGTGCCACCAGCAGAGATCTTGGCACCGCGGACTCCACTTCCTACGAGCAGTACTTC
>TRBJ1-6|.|TRBV30|.
CAWSVYQGTPLHF
TGTGCCTGGAGTGTGTATCAGGGGACACCCCTCCACTTT
>TRBJ1-1|.|TRBV27|.
CASRSREWNTEAFF
TGTGCCAGCAGAAGCCGGGAATGGAACACTGAAGCTTTCTTT
>TRBJ2-1|.|TRBV7-2|TRBD1
CASSYDRANEQFF
TGTGCCAGCAGCTACGACAGGGCCAATGAGCAGTTCTTC
>TRBJ2-7|once|TRBV19|TRBD2
CASSIGSGTPYEQYF
TGTGCCAGTAGTATAGGTAGCGGGACGCCCTACGAGCAGTACTTC
>TRBJ2-2|.|TRBV18|.
CASSPLRSGTGELFF
TGTGCCAGCTCACCACTCCGGTCGGGCACCGGGGAGCTGTTTTTT
>TRBJ2-7|.|TRBV19|TRBD2
CASSPGTSGRTSYEQYF
TGTGCCAGTAGTCCGGGGACTAGCGGGAGGACCTCCTACGAGCAGTACTTC
>TRBJ1-1|.|TRBV9|.
CASSADSLNTEAFF
TGTGCCAGCAGCGCAGACAGTCTGAACACTGAAGCTTTCTTT
>TRBJ2-1|.|TRBV9|TRBD2
CASSVRGGQYNEQFF
TGTGCCAGCAGCGTACGGGGGGGCCAATACAATGAGCAGTTCTTC
>TRBJ1-1|.|TRBV5-6|TRBD1
CASSWGQGDTEAFF
TGTGCCAGCAGCTGGGGACAGGGGGACACTGAAGCTTTCTTT
>TRBJ1-5|.|TRBV30|.
CAWRRRDGNQPQHF
TGTGCCTGGAGGCGGCGGGATGGGAATCAGCCCCAGCATTTT
>TRBJ1-5|.|TRBV27|.
CASGAGKTSGVNSNQPQHF
TGTGCCAGCGGGGCAGGGAAGACCTCGGGCGTTAATAGCAATCAGCCCCAGCATTTT
>TRBJ2-6|.|TRBV4-1|TRBD1
CASSPPWRGQGDSGANVLTF
TGCGCCAGCAGCCCCCCTTGGCGGGGACAGGGGGACTCTGGGGCCAACGTCCTGACTTTC
>TRBJ2-7|few|TRBV6-6|.
CASSYGGSTREQYF
TGTGCCAGCAGTTACGGGGGGAGTACAAGGGAGCAGTACTTC
>TRBJ1-2|.|TRBV29-1|.
CSVGESNYGYTF
TGCAGCGTTGGTGAGTCGAACTATGGCTACACCTTC
>TRBJ2-4|.|TRBV11-3|.
CASRGLNIQYF
TGTGCCAGCAGAGGACTCAACATTCAGTACTTC
>TRBJ1-4|.|TRBV29-1|.
CSGVRGEKLFF
TGCAGCGGTGTCAGAGGTGAAAAACTGTTTTTT
>TRBJ2-4|once|TRBV9|.
CASSVGGTKNIQYF
TGTGCCAGCAGCGTAGGGGGGACAAAAAACATTCAGTACTTC
>TRBJ2-2|.|TRBV5-1|TRBD2
CASSLGTSGLTWNTGELFF
TGCGCCAGCAGCTTGGGGACTAGCGGGCTGACTTGGAACACCGGGGAGCTGTTTTTT
>TRBJ2-7|.|TRBV6-6|.
CASSRESPTYEQYF
TGTGCCAGCAGCCGGGAGAGCCCGACTTACGAGCAGTACTTC
>TRBJ2-7|.|TRBV6-5|TRBD1
CASSYRDRSYEQYF
TGTGCCAGCAGTTACCGGGACAGGTCCTACGAGCAGTACTTC
>TRBJ2-4|.|TRBV14|TRBD2
CASSHSGRAVDIQYF
TGTGCCAGCAGCCATAGCGGGAGGGCCGTAGACATTCAGTACTTC
>TRBJ2-5|once|TRBV3-1/TRBV3-2|TRBD1
CASSPWDSQETQYF
TGTGCCAGCAGCCCTTGGGACAGCCAAGAGACCCAGTACTTC
>TRBJ2-7|.|TRBV3-1/TRBV3-2|.
CASTPSGTSTYEQYF
TGTGCCAGCACCCCGTCCGGGACATCAACCTACGAGCAGTACTTC
>TRBJ1-2|.|TRBV13|.
CASSLSGYTF
TGTGCCAGCAGCTTATCGGGCTACACCTTC